This TCR beta chain was retrieved from a study of spatial heterogeneity in lung cancer. On the study more broadly: PBMC collected at follow-up were sequenced when available, a median of about 2 years after resection. The study's findings and limits: More often at tumor resection than at routine follow-up, ubiquitous expanded tumor TCRs were detected in the blood.

TCRdb used MiXCR to reprocess the 5' RACE reads, holding one entry per CDR3 protein. Of roughly 38,000 distinct CDR3 sequences listed, roughly 10% are singletons. Time point noted: blood at routine non-recurrence follow-up after resection. This clonotype was seen many times. Its antigen is undetermined. This specimen was PBMCs, taken at follow-up. This clonotype was sampled from a female donor with early-stage non-small cell lung cancer.

In DNA, the CDR3 is TGTGCCAGCAGCCACAGGGGGAACACTGAAGCTTTCTTT. Translated, it gives CASSHRGNTEAFF. This rearrangement joins TRBV6-5 to TRBJ1-1; 7 nucleotides agree with TRBD1. CDR3 length equals 13 residues. In germline, CDR1 is MNHEY, CDR2 SVGAGI. Unmatched junction bases numbered 2, after V lost 6 bases and J lost 1 base.